The entry below describes one TCR beta chain. TCRdb keeps only in-frame clones here, not all; method: immunoSEQ multiplex PCR. This table has about 110,000 clones, approximately 88% appearing once. These data come from a study of blood T cell repertoires in COVID-19. Study-wide context: PBMCs, B-cell-depleted T cells, or T cells provided the cDNA or gDNA that made up the material.

The germline V gene encodes CDR1 GTSNPN and CDR2 SVGIG (reference sequence). CDR3 size: 12 residues. Losses at the gene ends were 3 bases for V and 5 bases for J; bases not matched to a gene: 3. The specimen sequenced was peripheral blood. The chain employs TRBV30 and TRBJ1-2; 7 nucleotides agree with TRBD1. The TCR was taken from a woman between 70 and 85 years old with acute or convalescent COVID-19. CDR3 nucleotide sequence: TGTGCCTGGAGCGAGGGGGCATATGGCTACACCTTC. The encoded protein is CAWSEGAYGYTF.